The 9 T cell receptor beta chains presented below share a single source sample, sequenced in a study of immune characteristics of hereditary and idiopathic chronic pancreatitis. Patients having total pancreatectomy with islet autotransplantation provided the chronic pancreatitis pancreas tissue. Sequenced by immunoSEQ multiplex PCR; TCRdb stores in-frame clones only, minus some. The sample yields some 1,800 clones, roughly four fifths seen once. The sequencing input was pancreas tissue with hereditary chronic pancreatitis. The receptor source for this set is a human donor with chronic pancreatitis.

The chain links TRBV6-4 to TRBJ2-1; 12 bases line up with TRBD2. Germline values: CDR1 MRHNA, CDR2 SNTAGT. Germline trimming cut 0 bases from V and 6 bases from J; bases unmatched to any gene: 0. CDR3 size: 15 residues. For the CDR3, the DNA is TGTGCCAGCAGTGACTCGACTAGCGGGAGCAATGAGCAGTTCTTC. Residues: CASSDSTSGSNEQFF.

The chain is built from TRBV5-1 and TRBJ2-3, with 8 positions matching TRBD2. Germline lookup yields CDR1 SGHRS and CDR2 YFSETQ. J was trimmed by 6 bases and V by 4 bases; bases with no gene match: 7. The CDR3 consists of 14 residues. The CDR3 DNA is TGCGCCAGCAGCGCCGGGACTAGAAGCGATACGCAGTATTTT. Its translation is CASSAGTRSDTQYF.

The rearrangement joins TRBV2 to TRBJ1-5, with D possibly being TRBD1 (6 bases). The CDR3 totals 15 residues. Trimming left V 3 bases short and J 7 bases short, with 16 bases between. Germline V CDR1 and CDR2: SNHLY, FYNNEI. CDR3 protein: CASSEGGRGSQPQHF. The CDR3 bases are TGTGCCAGCAGTGAGGGCGGCAGGGGCAGCCAGCCCCAGCATTTT.

V and J are TRBV5-1 and TRBJ2-7; 10 bases fit TRBD2. This CDR3 is 16 amino acids long. V dropped 3 bases and J dropped 6; count of bases not matched to a gene: 12. Germline-derived CDR1 and CDR2 are SGHRS and YFSETQ. For the CDR3, the DNA is TGCGCCAGCAGCTCCGGAAGCGGGAGGGCCAATCGCGAGCAGTACTTC. Translation: CASSSGSGRANREQYF.

The chain has TRBV6-5 and TRBJ2-1; D gene unclear. V was pared by 8 bases and J by 4 bases, with 12 bases between. The CDR3 totals 13 residues. Germline V gives CDR1 MNHEY, CDR2 SVGAGI. The CDR3: CASGPDVYNEQFF. The CDR3 bases are TGTGCCAGCGGGCCGGACGTATACAATGAGCAGTTCTTC.

This chain links TRBV5-4 with TRBJ2-1; D might be TRBD2 (5 bases). Deletions cut 0 bases from V and 10 bases from J, with 8 bases between. Germline V gene lookup returns CDR1 SGHNT and CDR2 YYREEE (reference sequence). CDR3 size: 12 residues. The DNA of the CDR3 is TGTGCCAGCAGCTTGGTGGCTAGCGAGCAGTTCTTC. Translated: CASSLVASEQFF.

This rearrangement joins TRBV27 to TRBJ2-2; D possibly matches TRBD1 or TRBD2 (5 bases each). V dropped 5 bases and J dropped 3 bases, with 10 bases sitting between them. The CDR3 totals 14 residues. CDR1 and CDR2 (germline): MNHEY, SMNVEV (reference sequence). CDR3 residues: CASSLGPHTGELFF. For the CDR3, the DNA is TGTGCCAGCAGTCTGGGACCACACACCGGGGAGCTGTTTTTT.

This clone came up a few times. The rearrangement joins TRBV29-1 to TRBJ1-2, with no clear D. CDR3 length equals 13 residues. V was cut by 0 bases and J by 2 bases, with 7 bases left in between. Germline values: CDR1 SQVTM, CDR2 ANQGSEA. CDR3 protein: CSVEDQDNYGYTF. The DNA of the CDR3 is TGCAGCGTTGAAGATCAGGACAACTATGGCTACACCTTC.

V usage is TRBV19 and J usage is TRBJ1-1; no definite D call. The germline V gene encodes CDR1 LNHDA and CDR2 SQIVND (reference sequence). This CDR3 contains 13 residues. The ends were cut back, 3 bases at V and 0 bases at J, with 5 bases in the middle. The CDR3 reads CASSMGMNTEAFF. As DNA, the CDR3 is TGTGCCAGTAGTATGGGGATGAACACTGAAGCTTTCTTT.